Listed here are 25 T cell receptor beta chains from one sample, sequenced in a study of T cells in women clearing cervical HPV infection. Generated by immunoSEQ multiplex PCR, the TCRdb table keeps only in-frame clones and is missing some. The sample has roughly 48,000 clones. Sequencing was done on a sample of blood buffy coat. The receptors shown here come from a woman aged 18 to 75 with a cervical HPV16 infection that either progressed to CIN3+ or cleared (not recorded which).

In regard to this clone: Read data end 3 residues before the CDR3 end; the end is taken from the germline J gene. The chain employs TRBV6-2 or TRBV6-3 and TRBJ2-1; possible D gene TRBD2, 6 bases. Germline-derived CDR1 and CDR2 are MNHEY and SVGEGT. CDR3 size: 14 residues. Trimming left V 0 bases short and J 9 bases short, with 12 bases between. The CDR3 loop is CASSYSRGRGEQFF. CDR3 DNA (partial): TGTGCCAGCAGTTACTCGCGGGGTAGGGGTGAG.

Points on this clone: The read ends 3 residues shy of where the CDR3 ends; the end is completed using the germline J gene. This sequence joins TRBV7-9 and TRBJ2-1; D is ambiguous. The CDR3 consists of 12 residues. CDR1 is SEHNR and CDR2 is FQNEAQ in the germline V gene (reference sequence). V dropped 8 bases and J dropped 8 bases, with 13 bases sitting between them. The covered CDR3 bases are TGTGCCAGCGGGCGAGGCATGGATGAG. It codes for CASGRGMDE. The complete CDR3 reads CASGRGMDEQFF.

Concerning this clone itself: The read halts 3 residues ahead of the CDR3 end, with the missing end drawn from the germline J gene. The J gene is TRBJ2-3, the V gene TRBV18; 8 bases are a match to TRBD1. V gave up 3 bases and J gave up 0 bases; unmatched junction bases: 5. Germline loops: CDR1 KGHSH, CDR2 LQKENI. CDR3 length equals 16 residues. CDR3 bases read: TGTGCCAGCTCACCGATCGGACAGGGTAGCACAGATACG. It specifies CASSPIGQGSTDT. The CDR3 in full is CASSPIGQGSTDTQYF.

Of note for this clone: Read coverage stops 3 residues before the CDR3 terminus; the germline J gene supplies the remainder. The chain links TRBV5-1 to TRBJ2-7, with 11 bases identical to TRBD2. This CDR3 has 17 residues. CDR1 and CDR2 (germline): SGHRS, YFSETQ. V trimming: 4 bases; J trimming: 1 base; junction bases outside the gene matches: 10. Incomplete CDR3 DNA: TGCGCCAGCAGCGAGGTAGCGGGGGGGCGTCGGTCCTACGAG. Its protein product is CASSEVAGGRRSYE. The entire CDR3 sequence reads CASSEVAGGRRSYEQYF.

Note on this clone: The observed sequence ends 3 residues before the CDR3 terminus, with the missing tail filled in from the germline J gene. The genes are TRBV6-2 or TRBV6-3 and TRBJ2-2; tentatively, D is TRBD1 (6 bases). Germline V gives CDR1 MNHEY, CDR2 SVGEGT. The CDR3 has 14 residues. The V end lost 6 bases, the J end lost 2 bases, and 10 bases lay between the germline ends. CDR3 bases read: TGTGCCAGCAGCCCGGACAGAAACACCGGGGAG. This translates into CASSPDRNTGE. From start to end, the CDR3 is CASSPDRNTGELFF.

Details on this clone: The observed sequence ends 3 residues before the CDR3 terminus, with the missing tail filled in from the germline J gene. This chain links TRBV25-1 with TRBJ1-6, with 7 bases identical to TRBD1. The CDR3 extends over 14 amino acids. The germline gives CDR1 MGHDK, CDR2 SYGVNS. The junction had 12 bases not matched to a gene; V was cut back by 9 bases and J by 10 bases. The CDR3 bases that were read are TGTGCCAGTACCAAGGGGGCCCAGGGGTCACCC. Its translation: CASTKGAQGSP. The entire CDR3 protein reads CASTKGAQGSPLHF.

Of note for this clone: The read is 3 residues too short to cover the CDR3 end, so that end is filled in from the germline J gene. The chain employs TRBV7-3 and TRBJ2-1; D remains unclear. The germline CDR1 and CDR2 sequences are SGHTA and FQGTGA. This CDR3 spans 14 amino acids. V lost 1 base and J 4 bases, leaving 8 bases between the germline ends. The CDR3 is CASSLRAAYNEQFF. The CDR3 bases that were read are TGTGCCAGCAGCTTAAGGGCAGCTTACAATGAG.

Comment on this clone: The CDR3 extends 3 residues past the end of the read, so its final part is completed from the germline J gene. V gene TRBV10-2 combines with J gene TRBJ2-1; 14 nucleotides match TRBD2. V lost 8 bases, J lost 9 bases, and 6 bases stayed unmatched. Per the germline V gene, CDR1 is WSHSY and CDR2 is SAAADI. The CDR3 has 14 amino acids. The CDR3 sequence is CASQGTSGSTEQFF. The covered CDR3 bases are TGCGCCAGCCAAGGGACTAGCGGGAGTACTGAG.

In the case of this clone: The read terminates 3 residues ahead of where the CDR3 ends, so the germline J gene completes it. The chain couples TRBV20-1 to TRBJ2-3; 10 bases map to TRBD2. V was pared by 7 bases and J by 4 bases, with 8 bases of the junction left unmatched. The CDR3 covers 14 residues. Germline V lookup: CDR1 DFQATT, CDR2 SNEGSKA (reference sequence). The part of the CDR3 DNA that was read is TGCAGTGTTGAGGTAGCGGGGGGCCCAGATACG. It specifies CSVEVAGGPDT. In full, the CDR3 is CSVEVAGGPDTQYF.

With respect to this clone: The CDR3 extends 3 residues past the end of the read, so its final part is completed from the germline J gene. This chain joins TRBV15 and TRBJ2-1; no reliable D call. CDR1 is LNHNV and CDR2 is YYDKDF in the germline V gene (reference sequence). CDR3 length equals 13 residues. V shed 0 bases and J shed 2 bases, with 2 bases lying between them. Partial CDR3 DNA: TGTGCCACCAGCAGAGATACCTACAATGAG. Translated, it gives CATSRDTYNE. The entire CDR3 sequence reads CATSRDTYNEQFF.

Turning to this clone: The read halts 3 residues ahead of the CDR3 end, with the missing end drawn from the germline J gene. This chain uses TRBV20-1 with TRBJ2-3; D is uncertain. With 5 bases removed from V and 0 bases from J, the gap between germline ends came to 6 bases. This CDR3 has 12 residues. Germline lookup yields CDR1 DFQATT and CDR2 SNEGSKA (reference sequence). The chain's CDR3 is CSAGQSTDTQYF. The part of the CDR3 DNA that was read is TGCAGTGCTGGGCAAAGCACAGATACG.

About this clone: The read is 3 residues too short to cover the CDR3 end, so that end is filled in from the germline J gene. V usage is TRBV10-3 and J usage is TRBJ2-1, with TRBD2 identical over 8 bases. The CDR3 covers 16 residues. Germline V lookup: CDR1 ENHRY, CDR2 SYGVKD. Trimming at V came to 3 bases and at J to 5 bases, leaving 9 bases not matched to a gene. The CDR3 sequence is CAISDSTSGGNNEQFF. The DNA read from the CDR3 is TGTGCCATCAGTGACTCAACTAGCGGCGGTAACAATGAG.

As for this clone: The read ends 3 residues early relative to the CDR3; the germline J gene fills the gap. This chain links TRBV20-1 with TRBJ2-7; 7 bases align to TRBD1. Germline loops: CDR1 DFQATT, CDR2 SNEGSKA (reference sequence). J lost 2 bases, V lost 2 bases, and 6 bases had no gene match. CDR3 length equals 14 residues. Partial CDR3 DNA: TGCAGTGCTAGACCCCTGGGACAGCCCTACGAG. Its translation is CSARPLGQPYE. The whole CDR3 protein reads CSARPLGQPYEQYF.

CDR3 loop: CATWTGTGSTEAFF. CDR3 DNA, as far as it was read: TGTGCCACCTGGACAGGAACGGGCTCCACTGAA. The rearrangement uses TRBV10-3 and TRBJ1-1; 7 bases are shared with TRBD1. Sequencing ends 3 residues short of the CDR3 end; the germline J gene provides the rest. The CDR3 extends over 14 amino acids. Germline V gene sequence: CDR1 ENHRY, CDR2 SYGVKD. J lost 4 bases, V lost 10 bases, and 12 bases had no gene match.

On this clone itself: With the read ending 3 residues before the CDR3 end, the germline J gene is used to fill in that end. The chain joins TRBV20-1 to TRBJ2-1; 8 bases map to TRBD2. Per the germline V gene, CDR1 is DFQATT and CDR2 is SNEGSKA (reference sequence). With 7 bases clipped from V and 9 bases from J, the junction kept 8 bases outside the gene matches. The CDR3 consists of 12 residues. The CDR3 here is CSGGAGATEQFF. The part of the CDR3 DNA that was read is TGCAGTGGAGGAGCGGGAGCGACTGAG.

Details on this clone: Read sequence stops 3 residues before the CDR3 end, and the germline J gene provides the missing end. The chain employs TRBV20-1 and TRBJ2-3, with D possibly being TRBD1 (6 bases). V lost 4 bases to trimming and J lost 4 bases, with 15 bases between them. Germline V CDR1 and CDR2: DFQATT, SNEGSKA (reference sequence). CDR3 length: 14 residues. The CDR3 is CSAKKAGAADTQYF. The DNA read from the CDR3 is TGCAGTGCTAAAAAGGCAGGGGCTGCAGATACG.

Comments on this clone: The CDR3 is cut off 3 residues early in the read; its end comes from the germline J gene. The chain has TRBV18 and TRBJ1-3; TRBD1 might be the D (5 bases). CDR1 KGHSH and CDR2 LQKENI come from the germline V gene. With 8 bases removed from V and 8 bases from J, the gap between germline ends came to 16 bases. The CDR3 has 13 amino acids. The covered CDR3 bases are TGTGCCAGCACGCCCGGGGGAGCGGACACC. It yields the protein CASTPGGADT. In full, the CDR3 reads CASTPGGADTIYF.

Remarks on this clone: The CDR3 extends 3 residues past the end of the read, so its final part is completed from the germline J gene. V is TRBV2 and J is TRBJ2-3, with 7 bases that match TRBD1. CDR1 SNHLY and CDR2 FYNNEI come from the germline V gene. The CDR3 length is 13 residues. V shed 8 bases and J 5 bases; nucleotides not matched to a gene: 7. The CDR3 bases that were read are TGTGCCAGCGATACAGGGGTGGAAGATACG. Translation gives CASDTGVEDT. The CDR3 reads in full as CASDTGVEDTQYF.

With respect to this clone: From the germline J gene comes the end of the CDR3, since the read stops 3 residues before it. The chain uses TRBV11-2 and TRBJ1-1, with a weak D call TRBD1 (5 bases). The V gene lost 5 bases and the J gene lost 4 bases, with 11 bases spanning the gap. The CDR3 runs 13 residues. Germline CDR1 reads SGHAT; CDR2 reads FQNNGV. CDR3 region: CASSVNGGTEAFF. The covered CDR3 bases are TGTGCCAGCAGCGTAAACGGGGGCACTGAA. The variable domain in full, with the rest retrieved from reference TRBV11-2 and TRBJ1-1, is EAGVAQSPRYKIIEKRQSVAFWCNPISGHATLYWYQQILGQGPKLLIQFQNNGVVDDSQLPKDRFSAERLKGVDSTLKIQPAKLEDSAVYLCASSVNGGTEAFFGQGTRLTVV.

The CDR3 is CASSHASGSGDEQYF. Incomplete CDR3 DNA: TGCGCCAGCAGCCACGCCAGCGGGAGCGGTGACGAG. The V call is TRBV4-1, the J call TRBJ2-7; TRBD2 agrees at 8 bases. The read terminates 3 residues before the CDR3 end, so the remaining end is supplied by the germline J gene. V shed 3 bases and J 5 bases; nucleotides not matched to a gene: 9. The CDR3 extends over 15 amino acids. From germline, CDR1 is MGHRA and CDR2 YSYEKL.

Worth noting for this clone: The read terminates 3 residues ahead of where the CDR3 ends, so the germline J gene completes it. This sequence joins TRBV2 and TRBJ2-7; 7 nucleotides agree with TRBD1. This CDR3 is 15 amino acids long. CDR1 is SNHLY, CDR2 FYNNEI, per germline. The ends lost 6 bases at V and 0 bases at J; junction bases unmatched: 8. CDR3 bases read: TGTGCCAGCAGGATACAGGGGCTGAGCTCCTACGAG. Translated, it gives CASRIQGLSSYE. The complete CDR3 protein is CASRIQGLSSYEQYF.

Points on this clone: Read coverage stops 3 residues before the CDR3 terminus; the germline J gene supplies the remainder. The chain has TRBV5-1 and TRBJ1-4; 8 nucleotides agree with TRBD1. Germline V gene sequence: CDR1 SGHRS, CDR2 YFSETQ. With 2 bases clipped from V and 3 bases from J, the junction kept 3 bases outside the gene matches. The length of the CDR3 is 15 residues. CDR3 in amino acids: CASSLYRGANEKLFF. Incomplete CDR3 DNA: TGCGCCAGCAGCTTATACAGGGGGGCTAATGAAAAA.

Comments on this clone: The read falls 3 residues short of the CDR3 end, and the missing part is taken from the germline J gene. The chain employs TRBV23-1 and TRBJ2-7; 7 bases map to TRBD1. TRBV23-1 is placed among ORFs of uncertain function. The junction had 7 bases not matched to a gene; V was cut back by 3 bases and J by 5 bases. There are 14 residues in the CDR3. CDR3 sequence: CASSHPSDRDEQYF. The CDR3 bases that were read are TGCGCCAGCAGTCACCCCTCAGACAGGGACGAG.

A remark on this clone: Sequencing ends 3 residues short of the CDR3 end; the germline J gene provides the rest. The J gene is TRBJ2-1, the V gene TRBV19, with D perhaps matching TRBD1 (5 bases). Deletions cut 3 bases from V and 3 bases from J, with 15 bases between. The CDR3 consists of 16 residues. The V gene's germline CDR1 is LNHDA and CDR2 SQIVND (reference sequence). Here the CDR3 reads CASSITLGASYNEQFF. The covered CDR3 bases are TGTGCCAGTAGTATCACGCTTGGGGCCAGCTACAATGAG.

Of note for this clone: The DNA ends 3 residues before the CDR3 does, and the rest of the CDR3 is filled in from the germline J gene. This chain uses TRBV5-1 with TRBJ2-3; possibly TRBD1 for D (6 bases). Trimming pared 4 bases from V and 1 base from J, leaving 16 bases between. There are 16 residues in the CDR3. Germline V CDR1 and CDR2: SGHRS, YFSETQ. This chain's CDR3 is CASSLPQGTGTDTQYF. The CDR3 DNA, read in part, is TGCGCCAGCAGCCTTCCCCAGGGGACGGGCACAGATACG.